This T cell receptor (beta chain) appears in the sequencing data of a study of a mutant IDH1 vaccine in newly diagnosed glioma. Across the whole study: Patients were started on vaccination 4-6 weeks after radiotherapy alone, or with temozolomide cycles.

Time point reported: week 35, safety follow-up. Vaccinated patients received 300 ug of mutant IDH1 20-mer peptide per dose, with topical imiquimod. The J segment lost 6 bases and the V segment lost 1 base, leaving 5 bases of the junction unmatched. CDR1 and CDR2 from the germline V gene are SGHTA and FQGNSA. This CDR3 is 15 amino acids long. Using immunoSEQ multiplex PCR, the repertoire was profiled, and TCRdb retains in-frame clones only, with some absent. This repertoire shows tens of thousands of clones, approximately 90% found once; its top ten account for approximately 5.1%. In the case of this clone: The antigen remains undetermined.

The chain uses TRBV7-2 and TRBJ1-5; TRBD1 agrees at 8 bases. The sequencing used PBMCs, collected from a glioma patient whose treatment included an IDH1 peptide vaccine. The receptor was derived from a woman aged 40 to 49 with glioma. This CDR3 is CASSLDRGASQPQHF. In DNA, the CDR3 is TGTGCCAGCAGCTTAGACAGGGGGGCAAGTCAGCCCCAGCATTTT.